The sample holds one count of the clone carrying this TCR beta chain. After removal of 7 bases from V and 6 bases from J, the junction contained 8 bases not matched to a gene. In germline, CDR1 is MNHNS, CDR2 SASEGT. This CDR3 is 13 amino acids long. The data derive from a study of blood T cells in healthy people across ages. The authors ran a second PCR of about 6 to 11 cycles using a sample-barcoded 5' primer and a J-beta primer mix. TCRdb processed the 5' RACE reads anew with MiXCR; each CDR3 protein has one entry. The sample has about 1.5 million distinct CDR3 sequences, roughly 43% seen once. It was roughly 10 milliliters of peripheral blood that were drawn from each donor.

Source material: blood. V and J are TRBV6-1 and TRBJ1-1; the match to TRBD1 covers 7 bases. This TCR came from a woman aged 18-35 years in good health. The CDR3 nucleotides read TGTGCCAGCAAGGACAGGTTGATGGCTGAAGCTTTCTTT. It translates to CASKDRLMAEAFF.